Below are 10 T cell receptor beta chains sequenced from a single sample in a study of long-term antiretroviral therapy in people with HIV (dated by TCRdb to the early 2020s). The immunoSEQ hsTCRB v3.0 assay was used at survey level resolution to sequence the TRB variable region. The clones in this table, taken by TCRdb from immuneACCESS, are in-frame only. Not every clone is retained; where verified, under half of the shortfall comes from an unresolved V gene, and the cause of the rest is unknown. The sample includes tens of thousands of clones, with 82% observed a single time. The ten largest account for 4.5% to 6.5% of the sample. Sequenced material: unsorted PBMCs, taken 0.2 years after starting antiretroviral therapy. The receptors stem from a woman aged 30 to 39 with HIV.

The V and J genes are TRBV5-6 and TRBJ2-1; TRBD2 agrees at 12 bases. J lost 3 bases, V lost 4 bases, and 5 bases had no gene match. Germline CDR1 and CDR2: SGHDT and YYEEEE. This CDR3 comprises 16 residues. In DNA, the CDR3 is TGTGCCAGCAGCCCACCACTAGCGGGGGGCTACAATGAGCAGTTCTTC. As protein: CASSPPLAGGYNEQFF.

The rearrangement joins TRBV5-5 to TRBJ1-5; 7 bases fit TRBD1. CDR1 is SGHKS and CDR2 is YYEKEE in the germline V gene (reference sequence). J gave up 5 bases and V 3 bases, and 5 bases lay outside the gene matches. This CDR3 contains 14 residues. CDR3: CASSSGTAYQPQHF. In nucleotides, the CDR3 is TGTGCCAGCAGCTCCGGGACAGCCTATCAGCCCCAGCATTTT. The full variable domain, with the rest looked up from reference TRBV5-5 and TRBJ1-5, is DAGVTQSPTHLIKTRGQQVTLRCSPISGHKSVSWYQQVLGQGPQFIFQYYEKEERGRGNFPDRFSARQFPNYSSELNVNALLLGDSALYLCASSSGTAYQPQHFGDGTRLSIL.

The rearrangement uses TRBV5-1 and TRBJ1-3; D not certain. Germline V gene lookup returns CDR1 SGHRS and CDR2 YFSETQ. Trimming took off 4 bases at V and 1 base at J, with 15 bases between the two ends. This CDR3 is 16 amino acids long. In nucleotides, the CDR3 is TGCGCCAGCAGCCCAGATCCAGGTTGGTCTGGAAACACCATATATTTT. It codes for CASSPDPGWSGNTIYF.

This chain uses TRBV6-1 with TRBJ2-7, with 7 positions matching TRBD1. After removal of 3 bases from V and 3 bases from J, the junction contained 8 bases not matched to a gene. The CDR3 is made up of 15 amino acids. From germline, CDR1 is MNHNS and CDR2 SASEGT. The CDR3 region has the DNA TGTGCCAGCAGTGACGGCGTGGCAGGGGGCTACGAGCAGTACGTC. Its translation: CASSDGVAGGYEQYV.

The CDR3 sequence: CASSVGRGFMNTEAFF. The DNA for the CDR3 is TGTGCCAGCAGCGTAGGCAGGGGATTCATGAACACTGAAGCTTTCTTT. This chain joins TRBV9 and TRBJ1-1; the D gene is possibly TRBD1 (6 bases). Germline loops: CDR1 SGDLS, CDR2 YYNGEE. With 0 bases removed from V and 0 bases from J, the gap between germline ends came to 12 bases. The CDR3 sequence is 16 residues long.

The V call is TRBV11-2, the J call TRBJ2-5; D is unresolved. CDR3 length: 13 residues. Germline CDR1 and CDR2: SGHAT and FQNNGV. Trimming removed 0 bases at V and 7 bases at J, with 9 bases between. Here the CDR3 DNA reads TGTGCCAGCAGCTTAGAGGCCCCAGCGACCCAGTACTTC. Amino acid sequence: CASSLEAPATQYF.

The V call is TRBV29-1, the J call TRBJ2-3, with D perhaps matching TRBD1 (6 bases). There are 14 residues in the CDR3. The V end lost 3 bases, the J end lost 3 bases, and 13 bases lay between the germline ends. Germline CDR1 and CDR2: SQVTM and ANQGSEA. CDR3: CSVDHPQGTDTQYF. In DNA, the CDR3 is TGCAGCGTTGATCACCCACAGGGAACAGATACGCAGTATTTT.

This chain connects TRBV7-2 to TRBJ2-7; D call uncertain. V lost 1 base to trimming and J lost 6 bases, with 7 bases between them. In germline, CDR1 is SGHTA, CDR2 FQGNSA. The CDR3 consists of 12 residues. In DNA form, the CDR3 reads TGTGCCAGCAGCTTAGACACGGGCGAGCAGTACGTC. It codes for CASSLDTGEQYV.

The rearrangement uses TRBV19 and TRBJ1-5; a possible D gene is TRBD1 (6 bases). This CDR3 region has 16 residues. V was shortened by 5 bases and J by 1 base, with 15 bases between the two germline ends. CDR1 and CDR2 (germline): LNHDA, SQIVND (reference sequence). CDR3 residues: CASSANRVSSNQPQHF. The CDR3 DNA is TGTGCCAGTAGTGCCAACAGGGTTAGCAGCAATCAGCCCCAGCATTTT.

This chain connects TRBV9 to TRBJ1-1, with 10 bases fitting TRBD1. Germline V gene sequence: CDR1 SGDLS, CDR2 YYNGEE. The CDR3 runs 14 residues. V dropped 3 bases and J dropped 4; count of bases not matched to a gene: 3. CDR3: CASSARTGGTEAFF. The CDR3 DNA reads TGTGCCAGCAGCGCGAGGACAGGGGGCACTGAAGCTTTCTTT.